The T cell receptor (beta chain) described here comes from a study of blood T cell repertoires in COVID-19. J gave up 3 bases and V 0 bases, and 8 bases lay outside the gene matches. This CDR3 spans 17 amino acids. The germline V gene encodes CDR1 SGHRS and CDR2 YFSETQ. Enrolled through a virtual design, the participants were between roughly 18 and 100 years of age and came from some 26 US areas. Cohorts were determined from participant-reported clinical history. Profiling relied on immunoSEQ multiplex PCR, and the TCRdb table lists in-frame clones only, not all of them. Among fewer than 350,000 clones, 80% to 90% were seen once, and the ten largest hold about 4.2%.

This chain connects TRBV5-1 to TRBJ2-7; 11 nucleotides align to TRBD2. Material for sequencing was PBMCs or T cells enriched from blood (not recorded which). The TCR comes from a middle-aged woman with acute COVID-19. In nucleotides, the CDR3 is TGCGCCAGCAGCTTGGAAACTAGCGGGGGCCCCAACTACGAGCAGTACTTC. It is translated as CASSLETSGGPNYEQYF.